This T cell receptor (beta chain) was captured in a study of memory CD4+ T cells and cytomegalovirus serostatus. The wider study: Of the healthy Belgian adults, eight or nine were CMV seropositive and more than 20 seronegative.

Single viable CD3+CD4+CD8-CD45RO+ cells were sorted as the memory CD4+ T cells. Serostatus was set by detecting CMV pp150, pp28, p38, p52 IgG. The V and J ends lost 0 bases and 8 bases respectively, with 8 bases between them. The CDR3 is 13 residues long. Germline assignment: CDR1 LGHNA and CDR2 YNFKEQ. This clone has a handful of counts. The antigen is undetermined. Sequencing was performed with immunoSEQ multiplex PCR; in TCRdb, only in-frame clones are kept and a portion is missing. The table includes some 50,000 clones, around 74% detected once. Study-level findings and limits: The CMV-associated TCR signature appears largely within the CD4+ memory repertoire. Repertoires predicted CMV serostatus with median bootstrapped AUC of roughly 0.96.

Sequenced material: memory CD4+ T cells from blood. The chain combines TRBV4-2 with TRBJ2-4; no clear D gene. This clonotype originated in an adult in good health and CMV-seronegative. In DNA, the CDR3 is TGTGCCAGCAGCCAAGATCTTCGGGACATTCAGTACTTC. This encodes CASSQDLRDIQYF.